This TCR beta chain comes out of a study of blood T cell repertoires in COVID-19. Looking at the study overall: Spain, Italy and the United States supplied samples that represented acute and convalescent COVID-19. PBMCs, B-cell-depleted T cells, or T cells provided the cDNA or gDNA that made up the material.

Original processing notes: Nucleated cell counts were estimated from reference gene primer amplification. This table comes from immunoSEQ multiplex PCR, and its TCRdb copy is limited to in-frame clones, with some not included. The DNA gave D and trimming, while V, J and clone size come from that table. Among some 240,000 clones listed, around 87% were seen once. Trimming removed 5 bases from V and 1 base from J; junction bases left unmatched: 4. Germline V gene data show CDR1 as SGHVS and CDR2 as FQNEAQ. There are 15 residues in the CDR3. Patients in Seattle were enrolled during active infection, then followed longitudinally.

The chain employs TRBV7-8 and TRBJ1-5, with TRBD1 identical over 8 bases. Sample: peripheral blood. This receptor was taken from an older woman with COVID-19, enrolled during active disease. CDR3 DNA sequence: TGTGCCAGCAGCCATGCAGGGGGCAGCAATCAGCCCCAGCATTTT. Translated, it gives CASSHAGGSNQPQHF.